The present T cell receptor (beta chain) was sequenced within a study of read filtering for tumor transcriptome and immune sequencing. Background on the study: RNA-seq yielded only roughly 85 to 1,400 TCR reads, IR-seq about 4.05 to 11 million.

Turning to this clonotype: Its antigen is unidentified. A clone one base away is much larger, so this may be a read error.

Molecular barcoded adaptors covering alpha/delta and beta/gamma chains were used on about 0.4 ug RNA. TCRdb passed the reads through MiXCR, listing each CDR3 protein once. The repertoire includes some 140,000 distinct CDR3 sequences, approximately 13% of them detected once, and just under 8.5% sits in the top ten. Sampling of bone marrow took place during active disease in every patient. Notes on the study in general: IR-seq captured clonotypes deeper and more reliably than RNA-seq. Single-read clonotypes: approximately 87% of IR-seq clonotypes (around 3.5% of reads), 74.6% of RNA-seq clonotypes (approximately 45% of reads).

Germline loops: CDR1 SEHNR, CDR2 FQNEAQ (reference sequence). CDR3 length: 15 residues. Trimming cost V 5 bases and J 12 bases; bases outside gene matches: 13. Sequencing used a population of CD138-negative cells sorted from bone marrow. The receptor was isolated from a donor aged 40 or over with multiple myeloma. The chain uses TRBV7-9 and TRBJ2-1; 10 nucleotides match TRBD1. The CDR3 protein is CASSQTGGNNSGQFF. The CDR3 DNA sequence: TGTGCCAGCAGCCAGACAGGGGGCAATAACAGTGGGCAGTTCTTC.